These 18 T cell receptor beta chains originate from one sample sequenced in a study of shared clonotypes between healthy human individuals. Only in-frame clones appear in the TCRdb table, and some are missing; sequencing was by immunoSEQ multiplex PCR. The sample has 740,000 or so clones, around 73% seen once. Sequencing input: memory CD4+ T cells sorted from blood. The sample's subset: CD45RA-negative fraction. The receptor source for this set is a woman aged 25 to 39 in good health.

This clone was observed many times. The V call is TRBV30, the J call TRBJ2-7, with TRBD1 matching 9 bases. The germline CDR1 and CDR2 sequences are GTSNPN and SVGIG (reference sequence). The CDR3 is 14 residues long. V shed 4 bases, J shed 2 bases, and the junction held 6 bases outside the gene matches. The CDR3: CAWTRQGVTYEQYF. CDR3 DNA: TGTGCCTGGACGCGACAGGGGGTTACCTACGAGCAGTACTTC.

The count of this clone is one. J is TRBJ2-7 and V is TRBV10-2; perhaps TRBD2 as D (6 bases). The germline V gene encodes CDR1 WSHSY and CDR2 SAAADI. V lost 8 bases and J lost 2, with 13 bases in between. This CDR3 is built from 13 residues. DNA of the CDR3: TGCGCCAGCGAAGCTAGCGTAGCCTACGAGCAGTACTTC. As protein: CASEASVAYEQYF.

CDR3 loop: CASSKRPGNTEAFF. The CDR3 DNA reads as TGTGCCAGTAGTAAGCGACCTGGGAACACTGAAGCTTTCTTT. The V gene is TRBV19, the J gene TRBJ1-1; the D is unclear. In germline, CDR1 is LNHDA, CDR2 SQIVND (reference sequence). The CDR3 is 14 residues long. Trimming left V 4 bases short and J 1 base short, with 10 bases between.

The sample holds a few counts of this clone. This chain connects TRBV28 to TRBJ2-7; 11 bases align to TRBD2. V shed 6 bases, J shed 6 bases, and the junction held 10 bases outside the gene matches. Germline V lookup: CDR1 MDHEN, CDR2 SYDVKM. This CDR3 has 15 amino acids. The CDR3 DNA sequence: TGTGCCAGCAGGACACCGACTAGCGGGATCGGCGAGCAGTACTTC. Its translation is CASRTPTSGIGEQYF.

This clone has just a few counts. The V and J genes are TRBV6-7 and TRBJ2-4; the match to TRBD1 covers 7 bases. TRBV6-7 is an ORF, with its function uncertain. The CDR3 sequence is 16 residues long. V lost 2 bases, J lost 1 base, and 5 bases stayed unmatched. CDR3 sequence (DNA): TGTGCCAGCAGTTACCCGGGGACAGTTGCCAAAAACATTCAGTACTTC. Its protein is CASSYPGTVAKNIQYF.

This chain connects TRBV4-1 to TRBJ2-1; 10 bases line up with TRBD2. The CDR3 totals 17 residues. Losses at the gene ends were 3 bases for V and 0 bases for J; bases not matched to a gene: 5. CDR1 and CDR2 (germline): MGHRA, YSYEKL. CDR3 coding DNA: TGCGCCAGCAGCCAGGGACTAGCGAAGAGCTCCTACAATGAGCAGTTCTTC. Amino acid sequence: CASSQGLAKSSYNEQFF.

This clone has just a few counts. The V gene is TRBV27, the J gene TRBJ2-2; the D is unclear. Trimming removed 4 bases from V and 3 bases from J, with 15 bases in between. The germline V gene has CDR1 MNHEY and CDR2 SMNVEV (reference sequence). The CDR3 runs to 16 residues. CDR3 residues: CASSSKLPLDTGELFF. For the CDR3, the DNA is TGTGCCAGCAGTTCCAAACTACCCCTCGACACCGGGGAGCTGTTTTTT.

The V call is TRBV28, the J call TRBJ1-1, with D unclear. V lost 5 bases and J 9 bases, leaving 19 bases between the germline ends. This CDR3 contains 14 residues. Germline lookup yields CDR1 MDHEN and CDR2 SYDVKM. CDR3 nucleotide sequence: TGTGCCAGCAGTGCTACCCCGGCATTAGGAAAAGCTTTCTTT. This sequence encodes CASSATPALGKAFF.

The rearrangement links TRBV14 to TRBJ2-1; 13 bases match TRBD2. Germline assignment: CDR1 SGHDN and CDR2 FVKESK. The CDR3 totals 17 residues. With 2 bases clipped from V and 10 bases from J, the junction kept 11 bases outside the gene matches. The CDR3 is CASSQPGLAGRGSEQFF. In DNA, the CDR3 is TGTGCCAGCAGCCAACCGGGACTAGCGGGAAGGGGGTCAGAGCAGTTCTTC. The full variable domain, completed using reference TRBV14 and TRBJ2-1, is EAGVTQFPSHSVIEKGQTVTLRCDPISGHDNLYWYRRVMGKEIKFLLHFVKESKQDESGMPNNRFLAERTGGTYSTLKVQPAELEDSGVYFCASSQPGLAGRGSEQFFGPGTRLTVL.

The chain recombines TRBV30 with TRBJ1-1, with 7 bases fitting TRBD1. The CDR3 is 12 amino acids. Trimming took 3 bases from V and 11 from J; bases not matched to a gene: 9. Germline values: CDR1 GTSNPN, CDR2 SVGIG (reference sequence). Written as DNA, the CDR3 is TGTGCCTGGAGAGATCAGGGACAGCGTGCTTTCTTT. The encoded protein is CAWRDQGQRAFF.

This clone was seen once. The chain joins TRBV6-5 to TRBJ2-7; D might be TRBD1 (6 bases). The CDR3 length is 15 residues. CDR1 and CDR2 from the germline V gene are MNHEY and SVGAGI. V was cut by 2 bases and J by 3 bases, with 14 bases left in between. Here the CDR3 DNA reads TGTGCCAGCAGTTACACCTCGACAGGCGGCTACGAGCAGTACTTC. Amino acids: CASSYTSTGGYEQYF.

The chain carries TRBV7-2 and TRBJ2-1, with 7 bases aligning to TRBD1. V was pared by 3 bases and J by 4 bases, with 6 bases of the junction left unmatched. Germline V gives CDR1 SGHTA, CDR2 FQGNSA. CDR3 length: 15 amino acids. The CDR3 coding sequence is TGTGCCAGCAGCTTCAACCCGACAGGGTACAATGAGCAGTTCTTC. Translated: CASSFNPTGYNEQFF.

The chain recombines TRBV19 with TRBJ1-2; perhaps TRBD1 as D (5 bases). The V end lost 1 base, the J end lost 3 bases, and 12 bases lay between the germline ends. The CDR3 sequence is 15 residues long. Germline-derived CDR1 and CDR2 are LNHDA and SQIVND (reference sequence). CDR3 loop: CASSIALGADYGYTF. The CDR3 bases are TGTGCCAGTAGTATAGCCCTCGGGGCGGACTATGGCTACACCTTC.

This clone was counted only a few times. The chain carries TRBV29-1 and TRBJ1-3, with D perhaps TRBD1 (5 bases). The CDR3 covers 14 residues. Germline-derived CDR1 and CDR2 are SQVTM and ANQGSEA. V was pared by 7 bases and J by 2 bases, with 15 bases between. Written as DNA, the CDR3 is TGCAGCGCCACTCAGGGAAATACTGGAAACACCATATATTTT. This gives the protein CSATQGNTGNTIYF.

The V and J genes are TRBV28 and TRBJ2-3, with 14 bases lining up with TRBD2. With 6 bases clipped from V and 5 bases from J, the junction kept 7 bases outside the gene matches. Germline CDR1 reads MDHEN; CDR2 reads SYDVKM. The CDR3 sequence is 16 residues long. The CDR3 DNA reads TGTGCCAGCAGGGGGGGACTAGCGGGAGCGAAAGATACGCAGTATTTT. Translating it yields CASRGGLAGAKDTQYF.

Note on this clone: Distinct nucleotide sequences in the sample also encode this CDR3. The chain employs TRBV27 and TRBJ2-3, with D unresolved. CDR3 length: 14 residues. Per the germline V gene, CDR1 is MNHEY and CDR2 is SMNVEV (reference sequence). The ends were cut back, 2 bases at V and 0 bases at J, with 6 bases in the middle. The CDR3 region is CASSLRRSTDTQYF. In DNA form, the CDR3 reads TGTGCCAGCAGTTTAAGGCGGAGCACAGATACGCAGTATTTT.

The chain employs TRBV6-6 and TRBJ1-1; 12 positions agree with TRBD1. This CDR3 region has 14 residues. Germline CDR1 and CDR2: MNHNY and SVGAGI (reference sequence). J was trimmed by 10 bases and V by 5 bases; bases with no gene match: 8. The DNA for the CDR3 is TGTGCCAGCAGTGCTCCCGGGACAGGGGGCTCAGCTTTCTTT. This gives the protein CASSAPGTGGSAFF.

In this sample, this clone turned up a few times. The chain has TRBV7-2 and TRBJ1-2; D may be TRBD1 (5 bases). CDR1 and CDR2 from the germline V gene are SGHTA and FQGNSA. This CDR3 is 15 amino acids long. The V end lost 7 bases, the J end lost 2 bases, and 17 bases lay between the germline ends. CDR3 sequence (DNA): TGTGCCAGCACCAAACCTCAGGGATTAAACTATGGCTACACCTTC. It is translated as CASTKPQGLNYGYTF.